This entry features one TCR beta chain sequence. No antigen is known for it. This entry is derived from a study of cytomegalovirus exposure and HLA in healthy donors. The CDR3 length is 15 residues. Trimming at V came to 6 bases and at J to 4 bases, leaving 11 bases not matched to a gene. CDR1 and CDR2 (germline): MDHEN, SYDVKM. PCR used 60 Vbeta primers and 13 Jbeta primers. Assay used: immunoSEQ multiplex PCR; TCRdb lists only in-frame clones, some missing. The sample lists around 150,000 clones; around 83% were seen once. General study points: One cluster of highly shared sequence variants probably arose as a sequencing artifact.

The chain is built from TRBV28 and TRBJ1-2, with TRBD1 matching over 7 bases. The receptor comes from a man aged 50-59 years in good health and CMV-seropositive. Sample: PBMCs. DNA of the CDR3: TGTGCCAGCAGCCTGGGACTCAGGGGGGCCTATGGCTACACCTTC. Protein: CASSLGLRGAYGYTF.